This T cell receptor beta chain was profiled in a study of cytomegalovirus exposure and HLA in healthy donors. Whole-study findings and limits: Earlier results showed most TCR beta V segments being productive about 90% or about 30% of the time.

It was with 60 Vbeta and 13 Jbeta primers that the PCR ran. Produced via immunoSEQ multiplex PCR; TCRdb's table is partial and in-frame only. This repertoire shows fewer than 150,000 clones, approximately 80% found once; its top ten account for around 5%. Concerning this clone: What it binds is unknown.

Looked up from germline, CDR1 is SGHRS and CDR2 is YFSETQ. CDR3 size: 14 residues. The junction had 3 bases not matched to a gene; V was cut back by 3 bases and J by 2 bases. V gene TRBV5-1 combines with J gene TRBJ2-3, with 7 bases fitting TRBD1. This receptor was identified in a male donor in good health and CMV-seronegative. The sample was PBMCs. The CDR3 DNA reads as TGCGCCAGCAGCTCCGGGACAGTCACAGATACGCAGTATTTT. Its protein product is CASSSGTVTDTQYF. Full variable domain (rest looked up from reference TRBV5-1 and TRBJ2-3): KAGVTQTPRYLIKTRGQQVTLSCSPISGHRSVSWYQQTPGQGLQFLFEYFSETQRNKGNFPGRFSGRQFSNSRSEMNVSTLELGDSALYLCASSSGTVTDTQYFGPGTRLTVL.